This T cell receptor (beta chain) appears in the sequencing data of a study of blood T cell repertoires in COVID-19. The table came from immunoSEQ multiplex PCR; TCRdb's copy has only in-frame clones and leaves some out. The sample contains 100,000 to 110,000 clones, 70% to 80% of which appear only once. From germline, CDR1 is SGHTA and CDR2 FQGTGA. The CDR3 is 16 amino acids. V gave up 1 base and J gave up 5 bases; unmatched junction bases: 5. This rearrangement joins TRBV7-3 to TRBJ2-2; the match to TRBD2 covers 9 bases. The receptor was isolated from a man aged 65 to 85 with active or convalescent COVID-19. The sequenced sample was peripheral blood. The CDR3 nucleotides are TGTGCCAGCAGCTTAATGGGTAGCGGGAGTACCGGGGAGCTGTTTTTT. As protein: CASSLMGSGSTGELFF.